Presented here are 2 T cell receptor beta chains from one specimen sequenced in a study of OX40 agonist ivuxolimab in advanced cancers. Libraries were prepared by immunoSEQ multiplex PCR; TCRdb keeps only in-frame clonotypes and omits some of them. The sample gives about 77,000 clones, roughly 91% of which show up once; over 2.5% is in the top ten. The sequenced sample was CD4+ or CD8+ T cells sorted from blood, obtained in a trial of the OX40 agonist ivuxolimab. Source of these receptors: an adult with an advanced solid tumor such as melanoma, head and neck, liver or kidney cancer.

The chain joins TRBV6-1 to TRBJ1-2, with a possible D match to TRBD1 (6 bases). Germline assignment: CDR1 MNHNS and CDR2 SASEGT. This CDR3 has 14 amino acids. V lost 8 bases and J lost 8, with 21 bases in between. The CDR3 bases are TGTGCCAGCGCCCCCAGGGGAATGGTAGGAGGCTACACCTTC. Translated: CASAPRGMVGGYTF.

The chain links TRBV7-9 to TRBJ2-3; a weak D match, TRBD2 (5 bases). V was trimmed by 1 base and J by 2 bases, leaving 7 bases between them. Germline V gene sequence: CDR1 SEHNR, CDR2 FQNEAQ (reference sequence). This CDR3 comprises 14 residues. The chain's CDR3 is CASSLVGLTDTQYF. CDR3 nucleotide sequence: TGTGCCAGCAGCTTAGTAGGACTCACAGATACGCAGTATTTT.